This T cell receptor (beta chain) was captured by sequencing in a study of Graves' ophthalmopathy and Graves' hyperthyroidism. As the template, RNA transcripts were used to amplify TCR beta CDR3 regions. An initial RT-PCR round employing HTBI primers preceded a second-round multiplex PCR. Using its own MiXCR run on the multiplex PCR reads, TCRdb lists one record per CDR3 protein. The table records around 1.1 million distinct CDR3 sequences, approximately 35% of them present only once. This clonotype was found many times. Its target is unknown. The study, taken as a whole, reports: The model predicted progression of ophthalmopathy with a sensitivity of more than 60%, and its specificity was 72% to 80%.

Between the trimmed V and J ends, which lost 1 base and 0 bases, there was a span of 7 bases. The V gene's germline CDR1 is SGHVS and CDR2 FQNEAQ. The CDR3 is 16 residues long. The receptor was derived from an adult man with Graves' hyperthyroidism. Sequencing was performed on peripheral blood or thyroid tissue (not recorded which). The chain joins TRBV7-8 to TRBJ1-6; D is unresolved. In DNA, the CDR3 is TGTGCCAGCAGCTTAGTAACACTCTCCTATAATTCACCCCTCCACTTT. Amino acid sequence: CASSLVTLSYNSPLHF.